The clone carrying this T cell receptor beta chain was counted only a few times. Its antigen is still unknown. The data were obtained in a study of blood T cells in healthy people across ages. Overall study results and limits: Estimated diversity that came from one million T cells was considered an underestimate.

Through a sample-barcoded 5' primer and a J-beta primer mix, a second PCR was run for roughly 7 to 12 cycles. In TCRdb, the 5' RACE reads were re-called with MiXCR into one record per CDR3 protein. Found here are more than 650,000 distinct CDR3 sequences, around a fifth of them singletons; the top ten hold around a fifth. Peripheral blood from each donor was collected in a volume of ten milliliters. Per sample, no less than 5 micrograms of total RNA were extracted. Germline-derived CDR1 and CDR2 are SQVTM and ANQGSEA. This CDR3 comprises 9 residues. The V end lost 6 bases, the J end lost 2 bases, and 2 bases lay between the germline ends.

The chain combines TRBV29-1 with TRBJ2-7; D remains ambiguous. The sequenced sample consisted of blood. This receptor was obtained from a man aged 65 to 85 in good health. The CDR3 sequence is CSVAYEQYV. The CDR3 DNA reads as TGCAGCGTAGCCTACGAGCAGTACGTC.